This T cell receptor (beta chain) was documented in a study of T cells expressing NK-cell markers. About the research overall: Out of eight donors sequenced, seven tested HCMV-seropositive and the remaining one seronegative. Study-level findings and limits: The CD3+CD56-NKG2C+ fraction of a handful of donors was likewise dominated by these clonotypes. It is unclear if expanded NKG2C-expressing clones target HCMV antigens.

Remarks on this clonotype: The antigen remains unidentified.

CDR3 length: 13 residues. Germline V CDR1 and CDR2: SNHLY, FYNNEI. TCR beta cDNA was generated via 5'RACE template switching incorporating UMIs. Each CDR3 protein gets one entry in TCRdb, which reprocessed the 5' RACE reads and gives no DNA. Its clone listing holds some 440,000 distinct CDR3 sequences. The rearrangement joins TRBV2 to TRBJ2-7; checking the TCRdb D call of TRBD1 is not possible without DNA. The sequenced sample was blood T cells: a sorted CD56 or NKG2C T cell subset, CD4+ or CD8+ T cells, or bulk PBMC T cells (not recorded which). This sequence was found in a woman between 50 and 59 years old in good health. This chain's CDR3 is CASIRVNVYEQYF.